This entry concerns a single TCR beta chain. Its antigen is unknown. Clones were sequenced by immunoSEQ multiplex PCR, and TCRdb holds only the in-frame ones, with some missing. This sample has 95,000 to 150,000 clones, with 80% to 90% found just once. The CDR3 extends over 17 amino acids. The junction had 10 bases not matched to a gene; V was cut back by 3 bases and J by 2 bases. CDR1 and CDR2 from the germline V gene are DFQATT and SNEGSKA (reference sequence). The data are from a study of T cell responses to AZD1222 COVID-19 vaccine. Findings of the study overall: None of the repertoires were sampled until the peak T cell response had passed.

J is TRBJ2-3 and V is TRBV20-1, with TRBD2 matching over 11 bases. The sequencing used peripheral blood, collected on day 0 of AZD1222 vaccination. The source of this sequence is an adult in good health. CDR3 DNA sequence: TGCAGTGCTAGTAAGGGACTAGCGGCCGTCCACACAGATACGCAGTATTTT. Translation gives CSASKGLAAVHTDTQYF.